The source of this T cell receptor beta chain is a study of shared clonotypes between healthy human individuals. Repertoires were generated with immunoSEQ multiplex PCR, while TCRdb's copy carries only in-frame clones and drops some. The sample contains more than 1,200,000 clones, around 98.5% of which appear only once. Germline V lookup: CDR1 MNHNS, CDR2 SASEGT. V was trimmed by 5 bases and J by 3 bases, leaving 14 bases between them. CDR3 length: 14 residues. The source is a man aged 25 to 40 in good health. The chain links TRBV6-1 to TRBJ2-7, with a weak D call TRBD2 (5 bases). Specimen: naive CD4+ T cells sorted from blood. Stated subset: CD45RA+ positively selected. DNA for the CDR3: TGTGCCAGCAGTTGGCCTGAGGGTCACTACGAGCAGTACTTC. This encodes CASSWPEGHYEQYF.